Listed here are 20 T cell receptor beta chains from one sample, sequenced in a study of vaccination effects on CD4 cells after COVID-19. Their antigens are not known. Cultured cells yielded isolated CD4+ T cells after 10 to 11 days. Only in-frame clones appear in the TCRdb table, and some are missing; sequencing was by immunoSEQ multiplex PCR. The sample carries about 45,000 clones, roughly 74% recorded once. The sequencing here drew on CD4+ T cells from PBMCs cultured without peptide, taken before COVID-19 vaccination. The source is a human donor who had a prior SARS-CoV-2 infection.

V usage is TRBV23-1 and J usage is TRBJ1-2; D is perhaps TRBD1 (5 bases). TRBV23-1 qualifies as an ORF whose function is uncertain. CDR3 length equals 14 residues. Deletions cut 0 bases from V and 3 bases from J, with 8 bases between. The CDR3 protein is CASSQSGGDYGYTF. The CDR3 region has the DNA TGCGCCAGCAGTCAATCGGGGGGGGACTATGGCTACACCTTC.

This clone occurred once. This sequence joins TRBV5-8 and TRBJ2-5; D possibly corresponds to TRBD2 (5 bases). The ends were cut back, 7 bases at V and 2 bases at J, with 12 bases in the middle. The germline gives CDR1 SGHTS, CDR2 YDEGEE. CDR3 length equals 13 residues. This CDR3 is CASDQLDQETQYF. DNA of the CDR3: TGTGCCAGCGACCAACTAGATCAAGAGACCCAGTACTTC.

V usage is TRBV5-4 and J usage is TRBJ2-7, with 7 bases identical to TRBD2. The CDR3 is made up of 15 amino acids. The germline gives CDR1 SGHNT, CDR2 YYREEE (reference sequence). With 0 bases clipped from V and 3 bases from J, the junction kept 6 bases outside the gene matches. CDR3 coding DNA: TGTGCCAGCAGCTTGGGGCTAGCGGAAATCTACGAGCAGTACTTC. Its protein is CASSLGLAEIYEQYF.

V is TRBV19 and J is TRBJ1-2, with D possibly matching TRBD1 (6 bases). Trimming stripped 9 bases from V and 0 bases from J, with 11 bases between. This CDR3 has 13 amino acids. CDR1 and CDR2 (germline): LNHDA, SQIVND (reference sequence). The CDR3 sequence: CASRGHSNYGYTF. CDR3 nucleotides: TGTGCCAGCCGGGGGCATTCTAACTATGGCTACACCTTC.

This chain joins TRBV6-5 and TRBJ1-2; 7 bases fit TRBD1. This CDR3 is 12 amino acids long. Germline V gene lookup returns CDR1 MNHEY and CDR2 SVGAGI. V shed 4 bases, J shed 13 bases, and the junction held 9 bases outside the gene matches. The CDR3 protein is CASSLRQGPFTF. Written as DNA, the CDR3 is TGTGCCAGCAGTTTAAGACAGGGACCCTTCACCTTC.

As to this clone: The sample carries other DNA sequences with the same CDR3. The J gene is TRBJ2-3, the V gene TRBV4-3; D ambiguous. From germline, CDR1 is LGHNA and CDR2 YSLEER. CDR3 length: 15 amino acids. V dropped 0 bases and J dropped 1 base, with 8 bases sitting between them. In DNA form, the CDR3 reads TGCGCCAGCAGCCAAGATCCTAGAGGCACAGATACGCAGTATTTT. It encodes CASSQDPRGTDTQYF.

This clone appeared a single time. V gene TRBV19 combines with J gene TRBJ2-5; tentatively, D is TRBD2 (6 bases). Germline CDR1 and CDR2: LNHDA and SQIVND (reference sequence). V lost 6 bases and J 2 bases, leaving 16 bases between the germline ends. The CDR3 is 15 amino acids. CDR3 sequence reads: CASSPKKGRQETQYF. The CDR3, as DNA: TGTGCCAGTAGCCCCAAGAAGGGGAGGCAAGAGACCCAGTACTTC. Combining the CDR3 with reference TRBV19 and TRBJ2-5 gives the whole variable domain DGGITQSPKYLFRKEGQNVTLSCEQNLNHDAMYWYRQDPGQGLRLIYYSQIVNDFQKGDIAEGYSVSREKKESFPLTVTSAQKNPTAFYLCASSPKKGRQETQYFGPGTRLLVL.

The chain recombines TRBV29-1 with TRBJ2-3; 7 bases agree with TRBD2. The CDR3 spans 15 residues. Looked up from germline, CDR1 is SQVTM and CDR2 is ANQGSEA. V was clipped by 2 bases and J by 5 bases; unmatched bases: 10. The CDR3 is CSVEFLSGEGDTQYF. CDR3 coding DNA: TGCAGCGTTGAATTTCTGTCCGGGGAGGGAGATACGCAGTATTTT.

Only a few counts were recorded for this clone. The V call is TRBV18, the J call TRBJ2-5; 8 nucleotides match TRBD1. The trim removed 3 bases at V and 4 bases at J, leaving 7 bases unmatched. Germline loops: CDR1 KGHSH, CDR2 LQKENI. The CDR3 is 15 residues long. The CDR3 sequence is CASSPLTGGRETQYF. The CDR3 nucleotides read TGTGCCAGCTCACCCCTTACAGGGGGACGAGAGACCCAGTACTTC.

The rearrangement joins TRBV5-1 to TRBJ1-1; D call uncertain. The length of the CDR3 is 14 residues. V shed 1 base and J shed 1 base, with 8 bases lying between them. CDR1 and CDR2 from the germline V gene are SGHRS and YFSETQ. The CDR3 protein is CASSLIRRNTEAFF. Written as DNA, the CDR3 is TGCGCCAGCAGCTTGATCAGGAGGAACACTGAAGCTTTCTTT.

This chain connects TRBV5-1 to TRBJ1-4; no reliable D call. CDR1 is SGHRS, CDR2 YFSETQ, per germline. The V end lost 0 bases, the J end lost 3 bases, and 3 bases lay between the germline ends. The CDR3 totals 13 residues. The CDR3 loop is CASSLVPNEKLFF. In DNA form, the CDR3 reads TGCGCCAGCAGCTTGGTACCTAATGAAAAACTGTTTTTT.

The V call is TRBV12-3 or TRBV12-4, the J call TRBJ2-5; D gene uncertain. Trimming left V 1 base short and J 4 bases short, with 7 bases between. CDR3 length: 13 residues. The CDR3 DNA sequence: TGTGCCAGCAGTTTAGGTTTGCGAGAGACCCAGTACTTC. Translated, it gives CASSLGLRETQYF.

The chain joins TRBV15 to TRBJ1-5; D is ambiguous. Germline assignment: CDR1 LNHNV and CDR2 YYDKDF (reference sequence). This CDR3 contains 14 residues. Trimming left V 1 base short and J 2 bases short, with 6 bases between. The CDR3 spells CATSRGGRNQPQHF. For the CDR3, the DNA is TGTGCCACCAGCAGAGGAGGGCGCAATCAGCCCCAGCATTTT.

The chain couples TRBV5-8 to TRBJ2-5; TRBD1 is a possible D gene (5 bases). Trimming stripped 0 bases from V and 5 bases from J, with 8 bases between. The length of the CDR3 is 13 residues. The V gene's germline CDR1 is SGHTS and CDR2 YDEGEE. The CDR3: CASSLGTLETQYF. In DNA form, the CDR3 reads TGTGCCAGCAGCTTGGGGACATTGGAGACCCAGTACTTC.

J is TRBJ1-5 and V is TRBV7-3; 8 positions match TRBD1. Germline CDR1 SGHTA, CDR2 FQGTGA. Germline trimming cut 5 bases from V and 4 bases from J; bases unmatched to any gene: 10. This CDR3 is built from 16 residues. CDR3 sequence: CASSATGQEVNQPQHF. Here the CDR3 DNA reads TGTGCCAGCAGCGCCACGGGACAGGAGGTAAATCAGCCCCAGCATTTT.

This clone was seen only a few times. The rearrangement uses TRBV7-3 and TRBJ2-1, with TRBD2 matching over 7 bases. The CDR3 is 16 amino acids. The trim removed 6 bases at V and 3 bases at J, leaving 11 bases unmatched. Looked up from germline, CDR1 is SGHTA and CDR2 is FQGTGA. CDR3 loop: CASSRGLDWGYNEQFF. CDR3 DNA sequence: TGTGCCAGCAGTCGCGGACTAGACTGGGGCTACAATGAGCAGTTCTTC.

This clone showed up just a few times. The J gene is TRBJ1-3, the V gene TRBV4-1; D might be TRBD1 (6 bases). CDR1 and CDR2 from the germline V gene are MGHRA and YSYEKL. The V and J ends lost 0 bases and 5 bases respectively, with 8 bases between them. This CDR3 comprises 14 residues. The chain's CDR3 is CASSQEQGRNTIYF. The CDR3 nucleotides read TGCGCCAGCAGCCAAGAGCAGGGGAGAAACACCATATATTTT.

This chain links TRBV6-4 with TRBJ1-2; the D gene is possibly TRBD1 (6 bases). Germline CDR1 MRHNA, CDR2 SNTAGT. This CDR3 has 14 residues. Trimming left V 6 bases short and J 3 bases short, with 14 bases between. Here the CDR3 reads CASSRSKGDYGYTF. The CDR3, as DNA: TGTGCCAGCAGCCGGAGCAAGGGGGACTATGGCTACACCTTC.

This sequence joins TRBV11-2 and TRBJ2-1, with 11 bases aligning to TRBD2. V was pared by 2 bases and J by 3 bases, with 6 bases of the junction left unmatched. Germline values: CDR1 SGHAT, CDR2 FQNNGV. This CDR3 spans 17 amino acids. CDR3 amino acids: CASSLTLGLADYNEQFF. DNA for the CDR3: TGTGCCAGCAGCTTAACCCTGGGACTAGCGGACTACAATGAGCAGTTCTTC.

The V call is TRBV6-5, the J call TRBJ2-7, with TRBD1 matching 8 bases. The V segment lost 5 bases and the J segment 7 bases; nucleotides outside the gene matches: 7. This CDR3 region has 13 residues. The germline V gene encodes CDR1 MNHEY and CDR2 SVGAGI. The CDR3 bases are TGTGCCAGCAGTCGGGGACAGGCTGGAGAGCAGTACTTC. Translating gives CASSRGQAGEQYF.